The sequence of this TCR beta chain was determined in a study of blood T cell repertoires in COVID-19. As for the study in general: COVID-19 samples from acute and convalescent phases originated in the United States, Italy and Spain. PBMCs, B-cell-depleted T cells, or T cells were the source of the cDNA or gDNA that made up the material.

This CDR3 has 14 amino acids. Germline CDR1 and CDR2: LGHNA and YNFKEQ. The V end was cut by 0 bases, the J end by 5 bases, with 7 bases between. Source study methods: Amplified reference gene primers provided the basis for estimating nucleated cell counts. Sequencing used immunoSEQ multiplex PCR; TCRdb keeps in-frame clones, though not all of them. V, J and clone size were drawn from that table, and D and trimming were deduced from the DNA. The sample has approximately 110,000 clones; around 85% are singletons. Sequences were obtained from peripheral blood. The origin of this receptor is a woman at least 80 years old with COVID-19, enrolled during active disease. The chain links TRBV4-2 to TRBJ2-2; D gene ambiguous. CDR3 loop: CASSQDSRTGELFF. The CDR3 DNA reads as TGTGCCAGCAGCCAAGATTCCAGGACCGGGGAGCTGTTTTTT.